These T cell receptor beta chains were read from a single sample in a study of technical replicates of blood from a few donors. The protocol was immunoSEQ multiplex PCR, while the TCRdb copy is restricted to in-frame clones and leaves out a portion. The sample includes under 100,000 clones, 90% to 98% of them seen just once. The sample consisted of T cells isolated from PBMCs. The receptor set was obtained from a human donor in good health. CDR3s include the opening cysteine and the closing phenylalanine or tryptophan. A D gene is named only where the DNA matches it firmly. Clone sizes are given selectively: once, few, many, or a class where the clone is expanded.

14 | - | TRBJ1-4 | TRBD1 | TRBV6-5 | CASSYDRGKEKLFF | TGTGCCAGCAGTTACGACAGGGGGAAAGAAAAACTGTTTTTT
13 | - | TRBJ1-5 | - | TRBV27 | CASSLQDNQPQHF | TGTGCCAGCAGTTTACAGGACAATCAGCCCCAGCATTTT
13 | - | TRBJ1-2 | TRBD1 | TRBV10-3 | CAISDIGGDGYTF | TGTGCCATCAGTGATATAGGGGGCGATGGCTACACCTTC
14 | - | TRBJ1-2 | - | TRBV13 | CASSLQTGLDGYTF | TGTGCCAGCAGCCTGCAGACGGGTCTGGATGGCTACACCTTC
15 | - | TRBJ1-2 | TRBD1 | TRBV19 | CATPRTKGTGRGYTF | TGTGCCACCCCTAGGACTAAAGGGACAGGACGTGGCTACACCTTC
15 | - | TRBJ2-3 | TRBD2 | TRBV4-1 | CASSEGLADTDTQYF | TGCGCCAGCAGCGAGGGACTAGCGGACACAGATACGCAGTATTTT
13 | - | TRBJ1-1 | - | TRBV13 | CASSRIRDTEAFF | TGTGCCAGCAGCAGAATTCGGGACACTGAAGCTTTCTTT
16 | once | TRBJ2-6 | - | TRBV11-2 | CASRLGSVSGANVLTF | TGTGCCAGCAGATTAGGGAGTGTCTCTGGGGCCAACGTCCTGACTTTC
14 | - | TRBJ1-5 | TRBD1 | TRBV18 | CASSSDRGNQPQHF | TGTGCCAGCTCATCGGACAGGGGCAATCAGCCCCAGCATTTT
14 | - | TRBJ1-1 | - | TRBV29-1 | CSVEDPLRRTEAFF | TGCAGCGTTGAAGATCCACTAAGAAGGACTGAAGCTTTCTTT
13 | - | TRBJ2-7 | - | TRBV28 | CASSFRRLYEQYF | TGTGCCAGCAGTTTCCGCCGACTCTACGAGCAGTACTTC
14 | - | TRBJ2-7 | - | TRBV11-1 | CASTKGHPDYEQYF | TGTGCCAGCACAAAGGGACATCCCGATTACGAGCAGTACTTC
18 | - | TRBJ1-3 | TRBD1 | TRBV15 | CATSGIGTAPTSGNTIYF | TGTGCCACCAGCGGAATCGGGACAGCTCCTACCTCTGGAAACACCATATATTTT
14 | - | TRBJ2-3 | TRBD2 | TRBV7-2 | CASTRLAGDGTQYF | TGTGCCAGCACCAGACTAGCGGGAGATGGGACGCAGTATTTT
16 | - | TRBJ2-2 | TRBD2 | TRBV9 | CASSWRLAGFTGELFF | TGTGCCAGCAGTTGGAGACTAGCGGGGTTCACCGGGGAGCTGTTTTTT
15 | - | TRBJ2-1 | - | TRBV6-5 | CASSYSRRRNNEQFF | TGTGCCAGCAGTTACTCTAGGAGGAGGAACAATGAGCAGTTCTTC
12 | - | TRBJ2-3 | - | TRBV29-1 | CSVVGRGDTQYF | TGCAGCGTTGTCGGCAGGGGAGATACGCAGTATTTT
13 | - | TRBJ1-4 | - | TRBV2 | CASSAQINEKLFF | TGTGCCAGCAGTGCCCAGATAAATGAAAAACTGTTTTTT
12 | - | TRBJ1-2 | - | TRBV27 | CASSLSGHGYTF | TGTGCCAGCAGTTTAAGCGGGCATGGCTACACCTTC
14 | - | TRBJ2-7 | TRBD2 | TRBV6-4 | CASSETAGANEQYF | TGTGCCAGCAGTGAAACGGCGGGAGCCAACGAGCAGTACTTC
16 | - | TRBJ2-7 | TRBD2 | TRBV6-1 | CASSEASSGRLYEQYF | TGTGCCAGCAGTGAAGCGAGTAGCGGGAGATTGTACGAGCAGTACTTC
17 | - | TRBJ2-5 | TRBD1 | TRBV5-1 | CASSLYRGWEKQETQYF | TGCGCCAGCAGCTTATACAGGGGTTGGGAGAAGCAAGAGACCCAGTACTTC
15 | - | TRBJ2-1 | - | TRBV4-1 | CASSQDQSRRNEQFF | TGCGCCAGCAGCCAAGATCAATCCAGGAGGAATGAGCAGTTCTTC